The 8 T cell receptor beta chains below were found in one sample sequenced in a study of T cell repertoires in cytomegalovirus infection. Which antigens these TCRs recognize remains unknown. From the reads, TCRdb called clonotypes with MiXCR, one entry per CDR3 protein. Altogether just under 500,000 distinct CDR3 sequences are present, 30% to 40% being singletons, with the ten largest covering 17%. This sample comprised cultured PBMCs, obtained from culture after CMV antigen stimulation. The receptors were sampled from a human donor in good health (CMV status not recorded). Some clones in this sample may be carry-over from other donors' samples.

This clonotype was recorded at least ten times. The J gene is TRBJ2-7, the V gene TRBV7-2, with 8 bases aligning to TRBD1. CDR3 length: 16 amino acids. The germline V gene encodes CDR1 SGHTA and CDR2 FQGNSA. Trimming at V came to 1 base and at J to 4 bases, leaving 9 bases not matched to a gene. The CDR3 protein is CASSLVSGGVGYEQYV. As DNA, the CDR3 is TGTGCCAGCAGCTTAGTGTCAGGGGGCGTTGGGTACGAGCAGTACGTC.

This clonotype was observed many times. In DNA, the CDR3 is TGTGCCAGCAGTGAAGCTCGGACACCCGGTCGGGGCTACACCTTC. Protein product: CASSEARTPGRGYTF. The chain is built from TRBV2 and TRBJ1-2, with D maybe TRBD1 (5 bases). CDR3 length: 15 residues. Looked up from germline, CDR1 is SNHLY and CDR2 is FYNNEI. Trimming removed 0 bases at V and 8 bases at J, with 16 bases between.

V gene TRBV15 combines with J gene TRBJ2-1; perhaps TRBD2 as D (5 bases). V was shortened by 0 bases and J by 0 bases, with 12 bases between the two germline ends. The CDR3 contains 17 residues. Germline V gene sequence: CDR1 LNHNV, CDR2 YYDKDF (reference sequence). The CDR3 sequence: CATSRDVIASSYNEQFF. CDR3 sequence (DNA): TGTGCCACCAGCAGAGACGTCATAGCGTCCTCCTACAATGAGCAGTTCTTC.

The chain links TRBV7-3 to TRBJ2-5; D may be TRBD2 (6 bases). Germline CDR1 is SGHTA and CDR2 is FQGTGA. This CDR3 comprises 15 residues. V shed 1 base and J shed 6 bases, with 15 bases lying between them. CDR3 DNA: TGTGCCAGCAGCTTAAGTGGGGACTTCCCCCAGACCCAGTACTTC. Amino acid sequence: CASSLSGDFPQTQYF. The full variable domain, rest sourced from reference TRBV7-3 and TRBJ2-5, is GAGVSQTPSNKVTEKGKYVELRCDPISGHTALYWYRQSLGQGPEFLIYFQGTGAADDSGLPNDRFFAVRPEGSVSTLKIQRTERGDSAVYLCASSLSGDFPQTQYFGPGTRLLVL.

This clonotype has just a few counts. The chain links TRBV7-6 to TRBJ1-2; the D gene is possibly TRBD1 (5 bases). Trimming left V 6 bases short and J 0 bases short, with 8 bases between. Germline CDR1 and CDR2: SGHVS and FNYEAQ. This CDR3 has 13 amino acids. The CDR3 loop is CASRPGSNYGYTF. In DNA, the CDR3 is TGTGCCAGCAGACCAGGGTCTAACTATGGCTACACCTTC.

The rearrangement links TRBV10-3 to TRBJ2-1; TRBD2 matches at 10 bases. The V gene end was trimmed by 0 bases and the J gene end by 8 bases; junction bases not matched to a gene: 10. The CDR3 contains 17 residues. Germline V lookup: CDR1 ENHRY, CDR2 SYGVKD. CDR3 residues: CAISESTPGSGRYEQFF. The CDR3 DNA follows: TGTGCCATCAGTGAGTCGACTCCGGGTAGCGGGAGGTATGAGCAGTTCTTC.

This clonotype was seen a handful of times. This rearrangement joins TRBV15 to TRBJ1-3; weak D call: TRBD1 (5 bases). From germline, CDR1 is LNHNV and CDR2 YYDKDF (reference sequence). With 1 base removed from V and 3 bases from J, the gap between germline ends came to 13 bases. The CDR3 has 16 residues. The CDR3 reads CATSRGQGMVGNTIYF. DNA of the CDR3: TGTGCCACCAGCAGAGGCCAGGGAATGGTTGGAAACACCATATATTTT.

The V call is TRBV18, the J call TRBJ1-1, with TRBD1 identical over 8 bases. V gave up 4 bases and J gave up 4 bases; unmatched junction bases: 5. The CDR3 spans 14 residues. In germline, CDR1 is KGHSH, CDR2 LQKENI. The CDR3: CASSHDRGGTEAFF. CDR3 DNA: TGTGCCAGCTCACACGACAGGGGAGGCACTGAAGCTTTCTTT. Full variable domain (outside the CDR3, taken from reference TRBV18 and TRBJ1-1): NAGVMQNPRHLVRRRGQEARLRCSPMKGHSHVYWYRQLPEEGLKFMVYLQKENIIDESGMPKERFSAEFPKEGPSILRIQQVVRGDSAAYFCASSHDRGGTEAFFGQGTRLTVV.